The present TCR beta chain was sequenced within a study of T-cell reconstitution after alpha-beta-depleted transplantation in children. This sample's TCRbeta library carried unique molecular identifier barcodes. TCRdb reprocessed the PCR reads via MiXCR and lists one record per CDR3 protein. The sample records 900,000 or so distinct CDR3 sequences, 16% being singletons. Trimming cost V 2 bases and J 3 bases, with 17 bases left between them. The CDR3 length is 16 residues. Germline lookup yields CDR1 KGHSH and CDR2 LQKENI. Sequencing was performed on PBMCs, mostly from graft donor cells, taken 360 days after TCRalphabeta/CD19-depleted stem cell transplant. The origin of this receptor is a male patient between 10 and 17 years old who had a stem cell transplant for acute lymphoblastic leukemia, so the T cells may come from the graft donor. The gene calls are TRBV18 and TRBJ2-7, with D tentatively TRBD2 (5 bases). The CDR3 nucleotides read TGTGCCAGCTCACCAGTCACGCCAGCGGACCTCTACGAGCAGTACTTC. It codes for CASSPVTPADLYEQYF.